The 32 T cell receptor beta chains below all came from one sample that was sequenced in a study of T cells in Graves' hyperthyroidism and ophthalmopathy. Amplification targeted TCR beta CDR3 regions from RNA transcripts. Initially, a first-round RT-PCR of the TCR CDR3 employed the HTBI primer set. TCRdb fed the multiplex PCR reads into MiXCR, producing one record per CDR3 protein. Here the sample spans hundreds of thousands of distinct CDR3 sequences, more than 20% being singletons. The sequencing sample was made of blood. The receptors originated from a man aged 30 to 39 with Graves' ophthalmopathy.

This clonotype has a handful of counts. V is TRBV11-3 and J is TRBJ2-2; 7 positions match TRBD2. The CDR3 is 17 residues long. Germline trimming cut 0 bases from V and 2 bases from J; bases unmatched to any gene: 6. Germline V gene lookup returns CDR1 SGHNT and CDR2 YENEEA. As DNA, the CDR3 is TGTGCCAGCAGCTTAGATAGCGGGCCAACCAACACCGGGGAGCTGTTTTTT. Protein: CASSLDSGPTNTGELFF.

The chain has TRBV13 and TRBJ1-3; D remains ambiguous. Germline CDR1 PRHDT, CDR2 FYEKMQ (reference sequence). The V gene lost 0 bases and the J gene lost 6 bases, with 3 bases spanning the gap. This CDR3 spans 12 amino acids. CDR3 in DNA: TGTGCCAGCAGCTTAGGAAAAAACACCATATATTTT. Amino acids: CASSLGKNTIYF.

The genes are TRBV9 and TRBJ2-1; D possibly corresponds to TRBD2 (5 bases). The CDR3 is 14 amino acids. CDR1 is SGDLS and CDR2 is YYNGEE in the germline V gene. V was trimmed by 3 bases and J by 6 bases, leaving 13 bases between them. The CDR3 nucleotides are TGTGCCAGCAGCGGAGGAGGTGGAAGCAATGAGCAGTTCTTC. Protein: CASSGGGGSNEQFF.

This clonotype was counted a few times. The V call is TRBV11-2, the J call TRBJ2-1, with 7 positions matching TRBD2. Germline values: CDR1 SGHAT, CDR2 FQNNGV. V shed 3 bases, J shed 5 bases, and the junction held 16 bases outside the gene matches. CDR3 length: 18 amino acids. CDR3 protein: CASSLRPNGRRSDNEQFF. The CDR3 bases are TGTGCCAGCAGCTTGAGGCCTAACGGGAGGCGCTCGGACAATGAGCAGTTCTTC.

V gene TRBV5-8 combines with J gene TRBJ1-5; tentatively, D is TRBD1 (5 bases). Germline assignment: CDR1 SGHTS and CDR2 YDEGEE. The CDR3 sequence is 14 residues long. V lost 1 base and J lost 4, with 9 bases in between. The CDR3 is CASSLSGTNQPQHF. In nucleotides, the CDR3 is TGTGCCAGCAGCTTGTCAGGGACGAATCAGCCCCAGCATTTT.

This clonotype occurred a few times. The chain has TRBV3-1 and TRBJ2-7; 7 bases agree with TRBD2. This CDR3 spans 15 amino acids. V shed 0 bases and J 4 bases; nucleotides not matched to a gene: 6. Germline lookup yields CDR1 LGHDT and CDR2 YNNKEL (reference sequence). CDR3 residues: CASSQDSVGGYEQYF. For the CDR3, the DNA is TGTGCCAGCAGCCAAGATAGCGTCGGGGGGTACGAGCAGTACTTC.

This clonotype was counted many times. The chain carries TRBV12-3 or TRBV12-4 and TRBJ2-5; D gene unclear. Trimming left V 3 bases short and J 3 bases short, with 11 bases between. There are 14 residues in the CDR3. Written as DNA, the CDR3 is TGTGCCAGCAGTTTTCGGGCATTGGAAGAGACCCAGTACTTC. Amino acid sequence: CASSFRALEETQYF.

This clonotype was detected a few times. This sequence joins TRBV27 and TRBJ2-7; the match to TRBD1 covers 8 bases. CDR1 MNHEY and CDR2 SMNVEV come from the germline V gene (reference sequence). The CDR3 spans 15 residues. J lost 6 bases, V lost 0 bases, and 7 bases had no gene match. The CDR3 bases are TGTGCCAGCAGTTTATCGAGAGGGGGGACAGGCGAGCAGTACTTC. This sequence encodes CASSLSRGGTGEQYF.

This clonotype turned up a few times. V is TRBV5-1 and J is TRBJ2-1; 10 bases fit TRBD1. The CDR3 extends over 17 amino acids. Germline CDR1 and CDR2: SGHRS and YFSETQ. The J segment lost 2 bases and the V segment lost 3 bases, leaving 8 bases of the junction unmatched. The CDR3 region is CASSSRQGAAAYNEQFF. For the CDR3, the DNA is TGCGCCAGCAGCTCGAGACAGGGGGCCGCGGCCTACAATGAGCAGTTCTTC.

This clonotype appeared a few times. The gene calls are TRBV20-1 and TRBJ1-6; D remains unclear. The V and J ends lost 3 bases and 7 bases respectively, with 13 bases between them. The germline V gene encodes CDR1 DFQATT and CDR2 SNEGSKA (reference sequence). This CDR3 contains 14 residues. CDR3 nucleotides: TGCAGTGCTAGTGGTGTGCTGGAGAATTCACCCCTCCACTTT. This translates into CSASGVLENSPLHF.

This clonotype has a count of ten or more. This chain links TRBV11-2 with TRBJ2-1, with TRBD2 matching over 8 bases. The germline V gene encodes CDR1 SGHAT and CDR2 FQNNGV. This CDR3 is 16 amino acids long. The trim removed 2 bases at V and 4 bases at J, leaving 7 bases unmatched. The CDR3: CASSLLSSGLYNEQFF. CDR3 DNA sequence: TGTGCCAGCAGCTTATTGTCTAGCGGGTTATACAATGAGCAGTTCTTC.

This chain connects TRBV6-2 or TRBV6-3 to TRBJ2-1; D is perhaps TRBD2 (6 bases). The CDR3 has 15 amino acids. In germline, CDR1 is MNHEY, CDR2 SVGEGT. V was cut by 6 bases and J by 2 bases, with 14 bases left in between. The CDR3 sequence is CASSVGSKAYNEQFF. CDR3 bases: TGTGCCAGCAGCGTCGGGAGTAAGGCCTACAATGAGCAGTTCTTC.

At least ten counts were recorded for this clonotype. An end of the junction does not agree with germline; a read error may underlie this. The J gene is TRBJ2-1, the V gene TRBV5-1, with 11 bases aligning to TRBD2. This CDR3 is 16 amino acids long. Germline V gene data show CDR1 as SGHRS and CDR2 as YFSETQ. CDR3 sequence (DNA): TGTGCCAGCAGCTTAACCGGGACTAGCGGCTACAATGAGCAGTTCTTC. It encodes CASSLTGTSGYNEQFF.

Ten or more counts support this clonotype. The CDR3 loop reads CASSFNSWSPLHF. CDR3 sequence (DNA): TGTGCCAGCAGTTTCAATTCATGGTCACCCCTCCACTTT. The chain recombines TRBV28 with TRBJ1-6; D is unclear. CDR1 is MDHEN, CDR2 SYDVKM, per germline. The CDR3 contains 13 residues. The germline V and J ends were trimmed by 3 bases and 10 bases, with 10 bases remaining between them. Complete variable domain (other parts from reference TRBV28 and TRBJ1-6): DVKVTQSSRYLVKRTGEKVFLECVQDMDHENMFWYRQDPGLGLRLIYFSYDVKMKEKGDIPEGYSVSREKKERFSLILESASTNQTSMYLCASSFNSWSPLHFGNGTRLTVT.

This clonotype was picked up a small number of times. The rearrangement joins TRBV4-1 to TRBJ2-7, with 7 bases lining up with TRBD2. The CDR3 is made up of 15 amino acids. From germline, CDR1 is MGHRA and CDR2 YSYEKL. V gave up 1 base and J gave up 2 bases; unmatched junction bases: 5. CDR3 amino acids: CASSQGGGLAYEQYF. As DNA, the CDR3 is TGCGCCAGCAGCCAAGGCGGTGGACTAGCCTACGAGCAGTACTTC.

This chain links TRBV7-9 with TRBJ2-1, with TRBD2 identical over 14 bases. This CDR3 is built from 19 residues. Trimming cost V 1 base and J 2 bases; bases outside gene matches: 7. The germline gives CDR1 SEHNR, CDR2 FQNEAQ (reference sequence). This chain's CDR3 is CASSLVPGLAGAPYNEQFF. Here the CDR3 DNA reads TGTGCCAGCAGCTTAGTTCCGGGACTAGCGGGAGCACCCTACAATGAGCAGTTCTTC.

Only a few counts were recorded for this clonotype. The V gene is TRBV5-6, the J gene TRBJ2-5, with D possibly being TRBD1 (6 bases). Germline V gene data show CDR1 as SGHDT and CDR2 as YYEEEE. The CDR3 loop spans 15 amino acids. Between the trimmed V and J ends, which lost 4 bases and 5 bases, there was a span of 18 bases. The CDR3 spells CASSPTGSRRETQYF. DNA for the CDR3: TGTGCCAGCAGCCCTACAGGGTCTAGACGGGAGACCCAGTACTTC.

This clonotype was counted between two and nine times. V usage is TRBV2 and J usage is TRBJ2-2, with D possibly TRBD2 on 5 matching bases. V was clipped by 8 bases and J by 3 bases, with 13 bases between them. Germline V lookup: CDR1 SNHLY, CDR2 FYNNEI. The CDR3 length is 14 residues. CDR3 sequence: CASLRRLDTGELFF. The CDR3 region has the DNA TGTGCCAGCTTGAGGAGGCTAGACACCGGGGAGCTGTTTTTT.

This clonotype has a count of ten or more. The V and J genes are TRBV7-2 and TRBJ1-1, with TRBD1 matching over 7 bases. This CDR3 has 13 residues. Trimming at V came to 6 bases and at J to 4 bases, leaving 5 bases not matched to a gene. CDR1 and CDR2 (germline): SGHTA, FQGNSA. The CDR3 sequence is CASSSDRVTEAFF. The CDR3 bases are TGTGCCAGCAGTTCAGACAGGGTCACTGAAGCTTTCTTT.

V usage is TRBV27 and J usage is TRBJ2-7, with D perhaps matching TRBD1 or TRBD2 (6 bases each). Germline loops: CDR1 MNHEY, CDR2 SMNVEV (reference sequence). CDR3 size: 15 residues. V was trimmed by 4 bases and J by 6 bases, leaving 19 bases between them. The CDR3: CASSSLGGGGGEQYF. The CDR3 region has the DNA TGTGCCAGCAGTTCCCTTGGCGGAGGGGGTGGCGAGCAGTACTTC.

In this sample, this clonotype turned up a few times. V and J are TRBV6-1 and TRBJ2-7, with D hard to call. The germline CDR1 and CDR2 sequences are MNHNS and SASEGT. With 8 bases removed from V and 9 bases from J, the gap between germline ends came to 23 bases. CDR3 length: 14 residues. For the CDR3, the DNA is TGTGCCAGCCTAGAAATCGACGGGTCTACAGTGCAGTACTTC. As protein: CASLEIDGSTVQYF.

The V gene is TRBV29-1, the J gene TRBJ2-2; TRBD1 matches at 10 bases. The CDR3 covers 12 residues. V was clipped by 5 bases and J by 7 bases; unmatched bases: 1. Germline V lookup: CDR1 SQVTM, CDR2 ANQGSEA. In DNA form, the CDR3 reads TGCAGCGTTTGGGACAGGGGCGGGGAGCTGTTTTTT. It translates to CSVWDRGGELFF.

CDR3 sequence reads: CASSYVASGRNEQFF. The CDR3 DNA sequence: TGTGCCAGCAGTTACGTGGCTAGCGGGAGGAATGAGCAGTTCTTC. This chain joins TRBV6-5 and TRBJ2-1; 11 bases fit TRBD2. Trimming at V came to 2 bases and at J to 7 bases, leaving 4 bases not matched to a gene. CDR1 MNHEY and CDR2 SVGAGI come from the germline V gene. This CDR3 has 15 residues.

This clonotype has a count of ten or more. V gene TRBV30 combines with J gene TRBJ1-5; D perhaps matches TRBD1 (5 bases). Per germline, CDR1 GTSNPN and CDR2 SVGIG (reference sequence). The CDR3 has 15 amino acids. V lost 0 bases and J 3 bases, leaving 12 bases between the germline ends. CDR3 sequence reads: CAWSVPDSHNQPQHF. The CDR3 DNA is TGTGCCTGGAGTGTACCAGACAGCCACAATCAGCCCCAGCATTTT.

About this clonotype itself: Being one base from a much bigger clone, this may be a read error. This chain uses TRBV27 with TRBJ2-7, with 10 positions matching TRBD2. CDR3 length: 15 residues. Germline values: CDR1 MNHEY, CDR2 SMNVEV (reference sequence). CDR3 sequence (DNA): TGTGCCAGCAGTTCGCTAGCGGGAGTCGTGCACGAGCAGCACTTC. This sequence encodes CASSSLAGVVHEQHF.

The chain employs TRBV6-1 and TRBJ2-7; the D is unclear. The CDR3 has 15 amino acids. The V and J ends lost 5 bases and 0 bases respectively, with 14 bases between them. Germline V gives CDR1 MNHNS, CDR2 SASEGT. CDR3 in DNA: TGTGCCAGCAGTCACTCTGGCAGCAACTCCTACGAGCAGTACTTC. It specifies CASSHSGSNSYEQYF.

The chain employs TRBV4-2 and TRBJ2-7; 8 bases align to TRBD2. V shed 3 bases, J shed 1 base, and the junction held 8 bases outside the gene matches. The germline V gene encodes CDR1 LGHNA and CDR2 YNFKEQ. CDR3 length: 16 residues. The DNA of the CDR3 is TGTGCCAGCAGCCAGAGGCGGGGGGCGCCGTCCTACGAGCAGTACTTC. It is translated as CASSQRRGAPSYEQYF.

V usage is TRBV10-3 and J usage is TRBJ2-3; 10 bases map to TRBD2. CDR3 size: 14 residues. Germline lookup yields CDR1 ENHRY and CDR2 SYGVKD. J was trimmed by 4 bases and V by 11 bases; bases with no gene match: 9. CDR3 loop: CAFKSAGGSDTQYF. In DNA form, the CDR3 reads TGTGCCTTCAAATCAGCGGGAGGGTCAGATACGCAGTATTTT.

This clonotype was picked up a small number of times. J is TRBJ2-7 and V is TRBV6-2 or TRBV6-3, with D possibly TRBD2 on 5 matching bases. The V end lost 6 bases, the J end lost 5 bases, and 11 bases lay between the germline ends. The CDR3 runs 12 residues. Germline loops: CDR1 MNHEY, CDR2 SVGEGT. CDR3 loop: CASSNTRNEQYF. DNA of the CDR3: TGTGCCAGCAGCAACACTAGAAACGAGCAGTACTTC.

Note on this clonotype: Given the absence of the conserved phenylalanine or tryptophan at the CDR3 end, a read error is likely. The DNA for the CDR3 is TGTGCCAGCAGCTTATCCAGGGCTTTTTCCTACGAGCAGTACCTC. As protein: CASSLSRAFSYEQYL. The chain is built from TRBV7-2 and TRBJ2-7, with D possibly being TRBD1 (5 bases). Deletions cut 2 bases from V and 1 base from J, with 12 bases between. This CDR3 comprises 15 residues. Germline V lookup: CDR1 SGHTA, CDR2 FQGNSA.

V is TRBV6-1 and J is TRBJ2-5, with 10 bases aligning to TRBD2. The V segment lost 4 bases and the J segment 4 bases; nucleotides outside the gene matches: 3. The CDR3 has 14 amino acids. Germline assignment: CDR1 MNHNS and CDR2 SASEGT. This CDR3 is CASSAAGGRETQYF. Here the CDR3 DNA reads TGTGCCAGCAGTGCAGCGGGAGGGAGAGAGACCCAGTACTTC.

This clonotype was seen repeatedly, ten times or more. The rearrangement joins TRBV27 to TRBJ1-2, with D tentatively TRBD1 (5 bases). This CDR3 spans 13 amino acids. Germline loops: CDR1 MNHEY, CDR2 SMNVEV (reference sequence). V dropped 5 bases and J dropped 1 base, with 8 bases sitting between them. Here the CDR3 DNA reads TGTGCCAGCAGTGAGAGGGGTAACTATGGCTACACCTTC. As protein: CASSERGNYGYTF.